The sequence of this TCR beta chain was determined in a study of cytomegalovirus exposure and HLA in healthy donors. Generated by immunoSEQ multiplex PCR, the TCRdb table keeps only in-frame clones and is missing some. The sample yields about 120,000 clones, less than 90% seen once. The approximately 120-subject validation cohort, separate from the approximately 660-subject first cohort, included the donors. A note on this clone: Its target is not known.

Regarding the study as a whole: Most TCRs appeared rarely, but some public TCRs recurred in many donors. Within the 130 or so validation repertoires, first-cohort TCR clusters tended to co-occur, according to a later analysis. The authors confirmed in vitro that three CMV-associated chains were specific for CMV antigens.

The specimen sequenced was PBMCs. The source of this sequence is a man aged 18 to 30 in good health and CMV-seropositive.

In DNA form, the CDR3 reads TGTGCCAGCAGCCATGACAGGGTAAACACCGGGGAGCTGTTTTTT. This encodes CASSHDRVNTGELFF. The chain carries TRBV7-9 and TRBJ2-2; TRBD1 matches 7 bases. Germline assignment: CDR1 SEHNR and CDR2 FQNEAQ (reference sequence). The CDR3 extends over 15 amino acids. J lost 2 bases, V lost 5 bases, and 5 bases had no gene match.